The sequence of this T cell receptor (beta chain) was determined in a study of cytomegalovirus exposure and HLA in healthy donors. Study overall: Unique TCRs from HLA-typed donors, 75 million to 100 million of them, were held in an early data release.

Study-level findings and limits: Researchers reported that a few CMV-associated chains were confirmed in vitro as CMV antigen-specific. Sequencing likely caused a cluster of highly shared sequence variants.

Researchers ran the PCR with 60 Vbeta and 13 Jbeta primers. Original data processing: Unique TCR beta chains numbered around 80 million in a later analysis, with around 11 million shared. Repertoires were generated with immunoSEQ multiplex PCR, while TCRdb's copy carries only in-frame clones and drops some. That table supplies the V and J calls and clone size; D and trimming were determined from the DNA. The sample includes some 150,000 clones, 55% to 75% of them seen just once. To note about this clone: Its antigen remains unidentified.

Germline lookup yields CDR1 SGHRS and CDR2 YFSETQ. CDR3 length equals 12 residues. Between the trimmed V and J ends, which lost 4 bases and 0 bases, there was a span of 5 bases. This chain links TRBV5-1 with TRBJ2-7; D call uncertain. The sequenced sample was PBMCs. This clonotype was obtained from a woman aged 55-75 years in good health and CMV-seropositive. The CDR3 DNA reads TGCGCCAGCAGCGGGCCCTCCTACGAGCAGTACTTC. It yields the protein CASSGPSYEQYF.